This record concerns one T cell receptor beta chain sequence. The CDR3 is 15 amino acids. Looked up from germline, CDR1 is MNHEY and CDR2 is SMNVEV (reference sequence). V gave up 0 bases and J gave up 4 bases, with 9 bases separating them. This entry comes from a study of T cell changes during pregnancy in multiple sclerosis. The repertoire was sequenced with immunoSEQ multiplex PCR; TCRdb's copy has only in-frame clones and lacks some. Here the sample spans approximately 85,000 clones, about 94% being singletons. The clonotype was recovered from a female donor with multiple sclerosis, enrolled in a pregnancy study. The J gene is TRBJ2-2, the V gene TRBV27; the D gene is possibly TRBD2 (6 bases). The source material was peripheral blood, sampled in the third trimester of pregnancy. This CDR3 is CASSLSPGGTGELFF. In nucleotides, the CDR3 is TGTGCCAGCAGTTTATCCCCCGGGGGCACCGGGGAGCTGTTTTTT.